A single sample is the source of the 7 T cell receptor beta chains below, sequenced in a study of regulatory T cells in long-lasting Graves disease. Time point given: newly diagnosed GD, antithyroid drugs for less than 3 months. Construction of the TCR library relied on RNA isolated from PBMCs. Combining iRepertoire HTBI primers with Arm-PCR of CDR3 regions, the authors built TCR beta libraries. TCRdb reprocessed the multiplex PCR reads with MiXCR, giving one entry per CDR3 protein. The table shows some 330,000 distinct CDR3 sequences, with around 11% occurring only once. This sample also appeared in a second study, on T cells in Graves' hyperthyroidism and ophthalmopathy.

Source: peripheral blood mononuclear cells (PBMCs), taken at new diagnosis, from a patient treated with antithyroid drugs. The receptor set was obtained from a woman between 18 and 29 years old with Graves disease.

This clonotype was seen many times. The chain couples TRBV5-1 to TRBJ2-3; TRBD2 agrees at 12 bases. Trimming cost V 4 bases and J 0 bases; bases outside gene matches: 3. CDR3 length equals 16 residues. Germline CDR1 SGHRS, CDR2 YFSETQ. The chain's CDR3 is CASSKGTSGSTDTQYF. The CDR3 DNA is TGCGCCAGCAGCAAGGGGACTAGCGGGAGCACAGATACGCAGTATTTT.

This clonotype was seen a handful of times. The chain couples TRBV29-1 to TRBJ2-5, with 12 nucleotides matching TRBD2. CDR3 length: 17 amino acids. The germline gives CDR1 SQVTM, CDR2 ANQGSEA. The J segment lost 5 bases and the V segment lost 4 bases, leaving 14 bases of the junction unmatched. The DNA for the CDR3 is TGCAGCGTTGTTAACTTTCGGCTAGCGGGAGGGTTGGAGACCCAGTACTTC. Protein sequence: CSVVNFRLAGGLETQYF.

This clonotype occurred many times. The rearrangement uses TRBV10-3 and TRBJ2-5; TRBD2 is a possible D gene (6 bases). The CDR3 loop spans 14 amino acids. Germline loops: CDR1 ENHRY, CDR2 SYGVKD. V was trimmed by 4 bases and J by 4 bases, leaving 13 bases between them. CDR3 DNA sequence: TGTGCCATCAGTGGGCAGGGAGGAGGAGAGACCCAGTACTTC. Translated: CAISGQGGGETQYF.

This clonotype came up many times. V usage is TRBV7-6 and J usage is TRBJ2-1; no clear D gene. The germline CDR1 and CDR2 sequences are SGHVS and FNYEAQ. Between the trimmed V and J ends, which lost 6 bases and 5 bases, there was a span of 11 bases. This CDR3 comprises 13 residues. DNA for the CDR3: TGTGCCAGCAGTGGAGCGTATCACAATGAGCAGTTCTTC. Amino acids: CASSGAYHNEQFF.

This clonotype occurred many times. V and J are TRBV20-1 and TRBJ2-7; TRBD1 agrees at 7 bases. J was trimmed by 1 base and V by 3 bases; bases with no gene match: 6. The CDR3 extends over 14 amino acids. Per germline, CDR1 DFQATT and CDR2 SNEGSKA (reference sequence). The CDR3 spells CSASRTGKSYEQYF. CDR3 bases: TGCAGTGCTAGTAGGACAGGAAAATCCTACGAGCAGTACTTC.

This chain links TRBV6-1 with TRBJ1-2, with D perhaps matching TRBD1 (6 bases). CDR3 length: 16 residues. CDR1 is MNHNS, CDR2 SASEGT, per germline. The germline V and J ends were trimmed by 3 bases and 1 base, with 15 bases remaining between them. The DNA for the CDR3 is TGTGCCAGCAGTGACAACAGGGTCGGAGGTAACTATGGCTACACCTTC. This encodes CASSDNRVGGNYGYTF.

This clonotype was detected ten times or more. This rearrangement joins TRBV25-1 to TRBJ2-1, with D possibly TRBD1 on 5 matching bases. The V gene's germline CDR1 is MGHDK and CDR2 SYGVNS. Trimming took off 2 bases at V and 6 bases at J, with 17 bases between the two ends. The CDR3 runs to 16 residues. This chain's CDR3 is CASSEAGQGPGNEQFF. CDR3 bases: TGTGCCAGCAGTGAAGCCGGGCAGGGCCCTGGCAATGAGCAGTTCTTC.